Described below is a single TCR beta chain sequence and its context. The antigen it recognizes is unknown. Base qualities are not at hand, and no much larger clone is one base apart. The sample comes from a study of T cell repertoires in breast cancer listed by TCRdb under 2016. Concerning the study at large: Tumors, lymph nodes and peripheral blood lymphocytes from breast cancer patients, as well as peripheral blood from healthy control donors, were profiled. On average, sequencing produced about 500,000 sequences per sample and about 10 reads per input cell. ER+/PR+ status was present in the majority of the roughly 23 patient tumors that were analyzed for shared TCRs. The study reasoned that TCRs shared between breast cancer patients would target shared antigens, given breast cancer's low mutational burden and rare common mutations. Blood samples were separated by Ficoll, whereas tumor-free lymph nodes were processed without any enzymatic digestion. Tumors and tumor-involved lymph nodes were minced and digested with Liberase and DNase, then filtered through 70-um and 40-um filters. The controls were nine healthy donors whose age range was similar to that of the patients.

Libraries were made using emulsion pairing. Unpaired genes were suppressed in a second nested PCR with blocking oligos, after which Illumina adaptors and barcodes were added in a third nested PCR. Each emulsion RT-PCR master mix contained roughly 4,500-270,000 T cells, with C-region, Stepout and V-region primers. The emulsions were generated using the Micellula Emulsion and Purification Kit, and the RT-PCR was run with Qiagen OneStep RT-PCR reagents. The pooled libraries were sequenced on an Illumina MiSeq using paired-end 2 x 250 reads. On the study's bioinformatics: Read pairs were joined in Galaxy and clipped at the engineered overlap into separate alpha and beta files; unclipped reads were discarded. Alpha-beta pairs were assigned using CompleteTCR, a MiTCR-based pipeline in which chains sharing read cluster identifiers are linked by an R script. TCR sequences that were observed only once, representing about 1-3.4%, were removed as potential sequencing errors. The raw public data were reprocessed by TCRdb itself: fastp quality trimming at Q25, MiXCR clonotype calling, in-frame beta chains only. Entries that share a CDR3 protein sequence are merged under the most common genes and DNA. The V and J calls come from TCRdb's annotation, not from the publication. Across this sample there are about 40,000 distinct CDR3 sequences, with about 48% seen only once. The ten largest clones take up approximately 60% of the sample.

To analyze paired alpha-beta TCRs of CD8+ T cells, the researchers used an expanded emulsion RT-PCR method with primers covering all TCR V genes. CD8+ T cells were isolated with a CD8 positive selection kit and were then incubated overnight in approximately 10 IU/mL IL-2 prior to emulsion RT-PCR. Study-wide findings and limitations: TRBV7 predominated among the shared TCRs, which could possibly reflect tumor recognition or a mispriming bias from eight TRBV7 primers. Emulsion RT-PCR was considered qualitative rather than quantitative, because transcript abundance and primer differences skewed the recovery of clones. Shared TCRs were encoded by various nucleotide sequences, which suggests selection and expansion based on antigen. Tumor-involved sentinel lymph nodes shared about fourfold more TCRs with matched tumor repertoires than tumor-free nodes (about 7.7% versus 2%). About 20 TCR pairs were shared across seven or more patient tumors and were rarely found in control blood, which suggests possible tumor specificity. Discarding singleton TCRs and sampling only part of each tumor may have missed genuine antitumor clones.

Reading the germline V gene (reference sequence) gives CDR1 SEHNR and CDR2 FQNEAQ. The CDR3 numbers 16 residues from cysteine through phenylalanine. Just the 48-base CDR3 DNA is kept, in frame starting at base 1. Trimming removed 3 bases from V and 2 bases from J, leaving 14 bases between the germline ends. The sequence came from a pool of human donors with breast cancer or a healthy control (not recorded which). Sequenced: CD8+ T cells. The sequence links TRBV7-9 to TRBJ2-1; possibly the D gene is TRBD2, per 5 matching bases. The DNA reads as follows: TGTGCCAGCAGCTTCTCGGGATCCGATACCTACAATGAGCAGTTCTTC. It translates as CASSFSGSDTYNEQFF.